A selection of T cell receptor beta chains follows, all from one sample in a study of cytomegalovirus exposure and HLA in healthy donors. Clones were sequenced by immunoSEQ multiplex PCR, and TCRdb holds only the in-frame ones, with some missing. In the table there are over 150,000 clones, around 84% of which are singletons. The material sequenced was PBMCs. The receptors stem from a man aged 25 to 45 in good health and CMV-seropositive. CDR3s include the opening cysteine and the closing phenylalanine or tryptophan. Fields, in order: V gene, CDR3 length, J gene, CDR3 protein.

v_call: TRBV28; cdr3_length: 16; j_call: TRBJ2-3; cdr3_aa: CASSFPPVGATDTQYF
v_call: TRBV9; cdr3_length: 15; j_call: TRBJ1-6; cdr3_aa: CASSLGQGDNSPLHF
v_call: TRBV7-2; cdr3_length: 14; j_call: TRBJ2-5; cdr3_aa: CASSNAGGQETQYF
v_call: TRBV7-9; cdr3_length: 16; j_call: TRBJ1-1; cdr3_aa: CASSVGQLFPNTEAFF
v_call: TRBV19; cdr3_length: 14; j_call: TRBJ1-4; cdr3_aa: CASRTDRGFEKLFF
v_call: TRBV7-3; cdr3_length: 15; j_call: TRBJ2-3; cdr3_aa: CASSFKADTTDTQYF
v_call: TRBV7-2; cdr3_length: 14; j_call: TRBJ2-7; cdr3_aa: CASSFGVGVYEQYF
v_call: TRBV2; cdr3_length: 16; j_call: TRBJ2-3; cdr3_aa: CASANLGTSITDTQYF
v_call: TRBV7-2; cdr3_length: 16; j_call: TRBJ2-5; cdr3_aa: CASSRGLAGMRETQYF
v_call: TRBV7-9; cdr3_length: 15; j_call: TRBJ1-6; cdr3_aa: CASSLARTQDSPLHF
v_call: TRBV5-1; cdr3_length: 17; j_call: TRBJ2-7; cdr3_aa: CASSPDSGLAGDYEQYF
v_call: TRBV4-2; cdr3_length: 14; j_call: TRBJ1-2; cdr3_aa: CASSQGGQIYGYTF
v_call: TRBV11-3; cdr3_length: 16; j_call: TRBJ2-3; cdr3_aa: CASSFRLYSSTDTQYF
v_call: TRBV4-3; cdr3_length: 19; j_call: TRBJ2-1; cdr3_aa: CASSQGRTSGLLSYNEQFF
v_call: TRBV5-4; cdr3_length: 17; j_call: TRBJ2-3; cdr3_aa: CASSLLGLAGVTDTQYF
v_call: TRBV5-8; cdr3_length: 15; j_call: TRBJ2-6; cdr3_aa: CASSPGGAGANVLTF
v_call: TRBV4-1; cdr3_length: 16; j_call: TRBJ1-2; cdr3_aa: CASSFQNRGHSYGYTF
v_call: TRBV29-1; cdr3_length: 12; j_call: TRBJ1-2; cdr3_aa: CSVESTAYGYTF
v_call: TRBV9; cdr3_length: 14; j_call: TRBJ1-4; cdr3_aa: CASSPIVEGEKLFF
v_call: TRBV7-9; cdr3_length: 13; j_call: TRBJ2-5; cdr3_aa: CASRLAGEETQYF
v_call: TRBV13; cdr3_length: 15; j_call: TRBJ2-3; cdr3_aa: CASSFQREITDTQYF
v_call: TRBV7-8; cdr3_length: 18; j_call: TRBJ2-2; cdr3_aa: CASSLVYGQGGKTGELFF
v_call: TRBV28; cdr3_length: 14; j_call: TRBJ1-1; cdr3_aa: CASGRVGGVTEAFF
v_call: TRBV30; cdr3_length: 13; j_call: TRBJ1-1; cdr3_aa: CAWSTRANTEAFF
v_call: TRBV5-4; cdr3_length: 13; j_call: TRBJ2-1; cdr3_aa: CAAGGFSYNEQFF
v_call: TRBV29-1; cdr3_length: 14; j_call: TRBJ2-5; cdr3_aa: CSVGTSGRVETQYF
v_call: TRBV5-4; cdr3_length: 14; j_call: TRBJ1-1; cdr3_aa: CASSLVAGSNEAFF
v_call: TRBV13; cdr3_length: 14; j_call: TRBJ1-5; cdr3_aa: CASSFRASNQPQHF
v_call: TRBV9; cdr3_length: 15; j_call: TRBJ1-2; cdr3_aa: CASSVAISGDYGYTF
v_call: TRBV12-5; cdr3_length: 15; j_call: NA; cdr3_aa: CASGLTGTGGIEQYF
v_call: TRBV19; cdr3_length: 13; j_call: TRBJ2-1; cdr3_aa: CASSGGGYNEQFF
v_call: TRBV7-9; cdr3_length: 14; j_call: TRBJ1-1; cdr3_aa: CSSSPEELNTEAFF
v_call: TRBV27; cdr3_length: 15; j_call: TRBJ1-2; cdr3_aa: CASSDDGLTMIGYTF
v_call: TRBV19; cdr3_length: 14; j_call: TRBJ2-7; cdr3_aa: CASSMGQGMYEQYF
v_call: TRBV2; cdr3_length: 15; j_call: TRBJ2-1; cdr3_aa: CASSARGRTYNEQFF
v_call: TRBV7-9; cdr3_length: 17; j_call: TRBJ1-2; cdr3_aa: CASSFMDRGPASYGYTF
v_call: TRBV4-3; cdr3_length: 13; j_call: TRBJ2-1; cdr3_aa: CASSANYPPRQFF
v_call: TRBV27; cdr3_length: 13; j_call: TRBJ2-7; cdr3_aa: CASSLRVDYEQYF
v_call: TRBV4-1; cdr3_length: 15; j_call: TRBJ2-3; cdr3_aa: CASSQTTGVGDTQYF
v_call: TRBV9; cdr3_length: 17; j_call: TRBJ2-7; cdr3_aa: CASSVDIGTGGFDEQYF
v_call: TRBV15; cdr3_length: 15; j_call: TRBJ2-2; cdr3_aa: CATSRETAGTEELFF
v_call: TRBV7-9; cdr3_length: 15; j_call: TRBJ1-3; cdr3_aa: CSTPTGAFSGNTIYF
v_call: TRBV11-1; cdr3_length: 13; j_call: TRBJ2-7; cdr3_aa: CASSLEPLGEQYF
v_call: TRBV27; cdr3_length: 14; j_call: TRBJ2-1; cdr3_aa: CASSSRPLTNEQFF
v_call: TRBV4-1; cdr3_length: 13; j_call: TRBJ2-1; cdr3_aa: CASSQDGGNEQFF
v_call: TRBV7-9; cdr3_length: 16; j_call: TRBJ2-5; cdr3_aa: CSSSLETGPSGETQYF
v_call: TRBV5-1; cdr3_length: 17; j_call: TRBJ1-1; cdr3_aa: CASSSLGGEAANTEAFF
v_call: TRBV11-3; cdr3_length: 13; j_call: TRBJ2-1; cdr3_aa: CASSFTRPREQFF
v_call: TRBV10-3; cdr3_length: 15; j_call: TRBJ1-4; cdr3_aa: CAISALGGQREKLFF
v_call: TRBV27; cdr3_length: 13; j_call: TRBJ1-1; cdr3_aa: CASSLSQYTEAFF
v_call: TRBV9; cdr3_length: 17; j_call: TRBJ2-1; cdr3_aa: CASSVTTGFDADNEQFF
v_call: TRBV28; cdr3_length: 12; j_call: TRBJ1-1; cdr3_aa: CASSSYPPEAFF
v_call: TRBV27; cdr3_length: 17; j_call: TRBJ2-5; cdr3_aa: CASRRLGSQGAHETQYF
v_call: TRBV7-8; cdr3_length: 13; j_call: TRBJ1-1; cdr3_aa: CASSLLVNTEAFF